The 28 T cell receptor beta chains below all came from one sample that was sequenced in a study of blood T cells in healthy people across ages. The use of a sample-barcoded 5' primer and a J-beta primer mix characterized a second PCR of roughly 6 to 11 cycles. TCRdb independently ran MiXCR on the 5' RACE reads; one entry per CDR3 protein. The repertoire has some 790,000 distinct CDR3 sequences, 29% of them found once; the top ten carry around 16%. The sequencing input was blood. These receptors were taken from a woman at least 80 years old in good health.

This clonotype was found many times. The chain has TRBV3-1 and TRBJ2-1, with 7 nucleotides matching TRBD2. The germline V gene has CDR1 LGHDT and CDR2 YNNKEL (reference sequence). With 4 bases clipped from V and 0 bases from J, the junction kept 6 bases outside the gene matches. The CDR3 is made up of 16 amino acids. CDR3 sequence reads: CASSLFSGSSYNEQFF. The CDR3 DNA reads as TGTGCCAGCAGCCTCTTTAGCGGGTCCTCCTACAATGAGCAGTTCTTC.

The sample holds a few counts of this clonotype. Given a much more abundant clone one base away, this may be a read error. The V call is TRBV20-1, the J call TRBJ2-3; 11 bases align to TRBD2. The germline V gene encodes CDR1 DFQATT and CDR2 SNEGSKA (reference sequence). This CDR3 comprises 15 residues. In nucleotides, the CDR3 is TGCGGTGCTAGAGATGCTAGCGGGGGGTCAGATACGCAGTATTTT. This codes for CGARDASGGSDTQYF.

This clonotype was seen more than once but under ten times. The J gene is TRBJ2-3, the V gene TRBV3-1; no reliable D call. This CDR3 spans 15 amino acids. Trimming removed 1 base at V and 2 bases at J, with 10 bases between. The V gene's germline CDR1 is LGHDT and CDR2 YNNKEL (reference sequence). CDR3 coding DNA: TGTGCCAGCAGCCAAGGGGCTATCCTCACAGATACGCAGTATTTT. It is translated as CASSQGAILTDTQYF.

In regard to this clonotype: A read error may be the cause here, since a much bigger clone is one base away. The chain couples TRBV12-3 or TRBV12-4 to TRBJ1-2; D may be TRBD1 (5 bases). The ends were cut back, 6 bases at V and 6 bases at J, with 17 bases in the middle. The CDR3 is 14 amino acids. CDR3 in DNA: TGTGCCAGCAGGTCGTCAGGGAGGTTGGATGGCTACACCTTC. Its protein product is CASRSSGRLDGYTF.

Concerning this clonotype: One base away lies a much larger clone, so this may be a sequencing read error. The CDR3 coding sequence is TGTGCCAGCAGTTTAGTTCCCAGGGGCTATGGCTACACCTTC. Amino acids: CASSLVPRGYGYTF. The chain employs TRBV27 and TRBJ1-2, with D perhaps TRBD1 (6 bases). The CDR3 is made up of 14 amino acids. Trimming pared 2 bases from V and 4 bases from J, leaving 11 bases between. Germline assignment: CDR1 MNHEY and CDR2 SMNVEV (reference sequence).

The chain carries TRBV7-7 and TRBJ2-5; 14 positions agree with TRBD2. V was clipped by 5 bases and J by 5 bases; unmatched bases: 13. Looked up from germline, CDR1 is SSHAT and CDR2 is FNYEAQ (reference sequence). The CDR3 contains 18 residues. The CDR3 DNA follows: TGTGCCAGCAGCCTGGGGGGACTAGCGGGGGCCCAGGGCGAGACCCAGTACTTC. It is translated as CASSLGGLAGAQGETQYF.

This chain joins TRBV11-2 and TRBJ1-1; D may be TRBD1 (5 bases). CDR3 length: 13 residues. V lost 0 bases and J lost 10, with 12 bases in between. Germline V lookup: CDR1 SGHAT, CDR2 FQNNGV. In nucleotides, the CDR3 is TGTGCCAGCAGCTTAGATCTCCGAGGGACAGCTTTCTTT. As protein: CASSLDLRGTAFF.

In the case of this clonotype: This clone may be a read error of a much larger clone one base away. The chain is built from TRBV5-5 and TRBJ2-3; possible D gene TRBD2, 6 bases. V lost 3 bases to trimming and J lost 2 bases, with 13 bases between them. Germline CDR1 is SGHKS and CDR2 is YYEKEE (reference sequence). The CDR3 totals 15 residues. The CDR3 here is CASSSVRGFTDTQYF. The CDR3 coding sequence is TGTGCCAGCAGCTCGGTACGGGGGTTCACAGATACGCAGTATTTT.

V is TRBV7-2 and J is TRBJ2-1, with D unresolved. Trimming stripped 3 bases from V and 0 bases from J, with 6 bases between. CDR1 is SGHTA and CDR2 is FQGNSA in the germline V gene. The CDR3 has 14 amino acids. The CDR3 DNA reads TGTGCCAGCAGCTTTGATCACTCCTACAATGAGCAGTTCTTC. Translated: CASSFDHSYNEQFF.

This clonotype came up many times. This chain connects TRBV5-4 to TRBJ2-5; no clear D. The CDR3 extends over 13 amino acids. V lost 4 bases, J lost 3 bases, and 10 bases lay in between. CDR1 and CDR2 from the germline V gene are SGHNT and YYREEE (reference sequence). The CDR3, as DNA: TGTGCCAGCAGCATAAGTCTAAAAGAGACCCAGTACTTC. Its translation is CASSISLKETQYF.

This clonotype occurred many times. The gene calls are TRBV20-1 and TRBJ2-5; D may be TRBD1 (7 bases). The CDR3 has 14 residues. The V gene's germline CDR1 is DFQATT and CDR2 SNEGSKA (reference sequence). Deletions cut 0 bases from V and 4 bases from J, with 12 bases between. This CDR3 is CSAREYRGGETQYF. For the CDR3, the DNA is TGCAGTGCTAGAGAGTACAGGGGAGGAGAGACCCAGTACTTC.

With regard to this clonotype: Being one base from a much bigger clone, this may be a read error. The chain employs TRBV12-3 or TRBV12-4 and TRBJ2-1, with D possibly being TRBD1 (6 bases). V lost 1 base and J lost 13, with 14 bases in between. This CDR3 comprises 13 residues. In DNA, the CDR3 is TGTGCCAGCAGTTTAGAAGGGGGAGAGACCCAGTTCTTC. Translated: CASSLEGGETQFF.

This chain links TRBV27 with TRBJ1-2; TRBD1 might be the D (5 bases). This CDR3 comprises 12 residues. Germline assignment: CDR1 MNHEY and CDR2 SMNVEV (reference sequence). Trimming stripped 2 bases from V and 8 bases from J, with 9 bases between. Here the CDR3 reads CASSLRGAGYTF. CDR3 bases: TGTGCCAGCAGTTTACGAGGGGCCGGCTACACCTTC.

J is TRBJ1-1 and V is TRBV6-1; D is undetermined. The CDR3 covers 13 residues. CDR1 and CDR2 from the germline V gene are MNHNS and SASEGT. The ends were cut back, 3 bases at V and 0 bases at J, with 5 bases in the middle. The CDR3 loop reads CASSDQLNTEAFF. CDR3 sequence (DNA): TGTGCCAGCAGTGATCAGCTGAACACTGAAGCTTTCTTT.

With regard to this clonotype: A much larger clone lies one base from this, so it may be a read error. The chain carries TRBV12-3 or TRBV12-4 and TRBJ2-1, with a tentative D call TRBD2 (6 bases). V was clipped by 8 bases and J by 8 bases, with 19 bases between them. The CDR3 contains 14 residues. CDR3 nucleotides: TGTGCCAGCTCCAACCCGGGACTCCATGATGAGCAGTTCTTC. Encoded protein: CASSNPGLHDEQFF.

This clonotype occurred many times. CDR3 sequence (DNA): TGTGCCAGCAGCCGGACAGGGCTCGAGCAGTACTTC. It translates to CASSRTGLEQYF. The V and J genes are TRBV7-2 and TRBJ2-7; TRBD1 matches 8 bases. This CDR3 has 12 residues. V was clipped by 5 bases and J by 6 bases; unmatched bases: 3. Germline values: CDR1 SGHTA, CDR2 FQGNSA.

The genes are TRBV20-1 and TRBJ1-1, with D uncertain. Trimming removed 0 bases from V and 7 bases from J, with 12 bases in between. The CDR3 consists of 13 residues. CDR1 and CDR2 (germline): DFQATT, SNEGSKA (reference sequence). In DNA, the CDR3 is TGCAGTGCTAGAGATCCCACGGGTAGTGAAGCTTTCTTT. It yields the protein CSARDPTGSEAFF.

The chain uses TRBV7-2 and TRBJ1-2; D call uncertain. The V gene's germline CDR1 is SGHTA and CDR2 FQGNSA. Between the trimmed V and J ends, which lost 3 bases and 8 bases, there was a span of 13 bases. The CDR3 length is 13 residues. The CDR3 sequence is CASSFSGVEGYTF. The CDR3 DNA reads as TGTGCCAGCAGCTTTAGTGGGGTGGAAGGCTACACCTTC.

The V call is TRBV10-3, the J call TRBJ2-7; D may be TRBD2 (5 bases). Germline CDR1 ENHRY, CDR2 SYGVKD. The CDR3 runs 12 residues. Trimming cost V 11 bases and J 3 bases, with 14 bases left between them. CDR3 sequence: CASRDFGYEQYF. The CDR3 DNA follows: TGTGCCTCGAGGGATTTCGGCTACGAGCAGTACTTC.

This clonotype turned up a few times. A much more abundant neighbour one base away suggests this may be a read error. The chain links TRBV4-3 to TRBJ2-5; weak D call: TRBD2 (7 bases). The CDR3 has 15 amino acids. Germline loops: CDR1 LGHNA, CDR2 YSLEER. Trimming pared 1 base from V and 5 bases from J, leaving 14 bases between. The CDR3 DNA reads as TGCGCCAGCAGCCAAGCCCCAGGGGAGGGGGAGACCCAGTACTTC. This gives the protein CASSQAPGEGETQYF.

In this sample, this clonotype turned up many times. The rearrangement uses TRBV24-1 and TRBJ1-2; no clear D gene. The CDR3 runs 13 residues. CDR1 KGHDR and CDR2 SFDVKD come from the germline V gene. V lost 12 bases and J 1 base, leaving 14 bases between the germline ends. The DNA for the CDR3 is TGTGCCCGATCGATAAGCTTTAACTATGGCTACACCTTC. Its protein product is CARSISFNYGYTF.

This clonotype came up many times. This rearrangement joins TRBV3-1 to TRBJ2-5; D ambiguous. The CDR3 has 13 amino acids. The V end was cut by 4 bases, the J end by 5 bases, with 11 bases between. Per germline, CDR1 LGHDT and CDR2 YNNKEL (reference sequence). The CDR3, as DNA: TGTGCCAGCAGCCCTGCCCCCGCGGAGACCCAGTACTTC. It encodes CASSPAPAETQYF.

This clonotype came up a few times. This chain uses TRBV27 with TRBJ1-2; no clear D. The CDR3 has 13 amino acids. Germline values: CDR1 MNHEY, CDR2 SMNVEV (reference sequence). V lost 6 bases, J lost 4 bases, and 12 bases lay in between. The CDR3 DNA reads TGTGCCAGCAGCAAAGACAAGTCCTATGGCTACACCTTC. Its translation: CASSKDKSYGYTF.

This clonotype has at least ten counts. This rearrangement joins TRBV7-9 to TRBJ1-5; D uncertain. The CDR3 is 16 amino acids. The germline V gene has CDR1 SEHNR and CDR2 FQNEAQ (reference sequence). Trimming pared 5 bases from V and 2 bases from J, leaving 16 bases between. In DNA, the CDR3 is TGTGCCAGCAGCATTAATTCAGGTTCGGGCAATCAGCCCCAGCATTTT. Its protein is CASSINSGSGNQPQHF.

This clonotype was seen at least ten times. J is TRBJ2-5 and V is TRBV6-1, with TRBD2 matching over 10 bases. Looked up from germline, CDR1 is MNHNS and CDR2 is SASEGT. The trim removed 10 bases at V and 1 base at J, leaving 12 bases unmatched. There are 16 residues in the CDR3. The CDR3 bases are TGTGCCACCACAGTATCAAGCGGGGGGGCCCAAGAGACCCAGTACTTC. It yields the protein CATTVSSGGAQETQYF.

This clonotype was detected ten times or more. This CDR3 reads CSAARRAGTDTQYF. As DNA, the CDR3 is TGCAGTGCTGCGAGGCGGGCGGGCACAGATACGCAGTATTTT. This sequence joins TRBV20-1 and TRBJ2-3; maybe TRBD2 (5 bases). Germline V gives CDR1 DFQATT, CDR2 SNEGSKA (reference sequence). The V gene lost 5 bases and the J gene lost 1 base, with 13 bases spanning the gap. CDR3 size: 14 residues.

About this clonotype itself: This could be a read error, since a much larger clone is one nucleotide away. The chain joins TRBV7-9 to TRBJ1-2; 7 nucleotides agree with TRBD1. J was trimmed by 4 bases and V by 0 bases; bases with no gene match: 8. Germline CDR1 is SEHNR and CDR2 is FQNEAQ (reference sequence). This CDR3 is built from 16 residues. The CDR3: CASSLASATGSYGYTF. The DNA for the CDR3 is TGTGCCAGCAGCTTAGCTTCAGCGACAGGGAGCTATGGCTACACCTTC.

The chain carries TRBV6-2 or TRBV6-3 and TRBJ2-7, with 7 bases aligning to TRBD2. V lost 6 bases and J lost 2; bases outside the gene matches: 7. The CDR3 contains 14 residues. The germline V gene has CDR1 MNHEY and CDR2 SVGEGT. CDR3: CASSGSGVTYEQYF. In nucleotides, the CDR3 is TGTGCCAGCAGCGGAAGCGGGGTCACCTACGAGCAGTACTTC.